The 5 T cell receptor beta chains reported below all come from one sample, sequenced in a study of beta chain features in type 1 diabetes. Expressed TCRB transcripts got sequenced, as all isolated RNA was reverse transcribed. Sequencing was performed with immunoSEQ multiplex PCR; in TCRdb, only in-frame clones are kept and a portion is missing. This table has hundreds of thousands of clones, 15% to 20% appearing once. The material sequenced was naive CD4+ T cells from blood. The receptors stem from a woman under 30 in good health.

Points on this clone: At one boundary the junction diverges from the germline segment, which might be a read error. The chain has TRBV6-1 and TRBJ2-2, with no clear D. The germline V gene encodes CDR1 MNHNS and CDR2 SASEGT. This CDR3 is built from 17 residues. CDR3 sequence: CASSAGRDSLNTRELFF. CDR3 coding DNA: TGTGCCAGCAGTGCGGGTCGTGACTCCCTAAACACCAGGGAGCTGTTTTTT.

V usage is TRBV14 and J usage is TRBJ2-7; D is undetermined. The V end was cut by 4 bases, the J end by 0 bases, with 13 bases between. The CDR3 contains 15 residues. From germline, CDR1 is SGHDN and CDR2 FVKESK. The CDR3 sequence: CASSRSPLSSYEQYF. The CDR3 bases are TGTGCCAGCAGCCGATCGCCGTTAAGCTCCTACGAGCAGTACTTC.

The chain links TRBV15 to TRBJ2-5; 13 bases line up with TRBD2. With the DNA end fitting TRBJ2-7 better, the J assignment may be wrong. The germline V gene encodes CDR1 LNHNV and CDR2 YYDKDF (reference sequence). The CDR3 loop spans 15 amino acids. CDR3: CATSRYTSGRAEQYF. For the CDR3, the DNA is TGTGCCACCAGCAGGTATACTAGCGGGAGGGCCGAGCAGTACTTC.

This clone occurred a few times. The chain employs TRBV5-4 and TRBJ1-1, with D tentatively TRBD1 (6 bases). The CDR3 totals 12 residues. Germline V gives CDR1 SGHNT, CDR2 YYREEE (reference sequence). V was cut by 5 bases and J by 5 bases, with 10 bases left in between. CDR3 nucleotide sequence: TGTGCCAGCAGAGGGGGTGGAACTGAAGCTTTCTTT. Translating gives CASRGGGTEAFF. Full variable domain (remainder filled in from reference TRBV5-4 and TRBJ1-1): ETGVTQSPTHLIKTRGQQVTLRCSSQSGHNTVSWYQQALGQGPQFIFQYYREEENGRGNFPPRFSGLQFPNYSSELNVNALELDDSALYLCASRGGGTEAFFGQGTRLTVV.

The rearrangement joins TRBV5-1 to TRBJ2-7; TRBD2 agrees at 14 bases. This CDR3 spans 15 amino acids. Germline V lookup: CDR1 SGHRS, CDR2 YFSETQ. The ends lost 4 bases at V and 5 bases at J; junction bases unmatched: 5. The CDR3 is CASSTGLAGGDEQYF. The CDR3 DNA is TGCGCCAGCAGCACCGGACTAGCGGGAGGCGACGAGCAGTACTTC.